The source of this T cell receptor beta chain is a study of T cell changes during pregnancy in multiple sclerosis. Germline V lookup: CDR1 SQVTM, CDR2 ANQGSEA. The CDR3 loop spans 14 amino acids. The V gene lost 7 bases and the J gene lost 2 bases, with 17 bases spanning the gap. The table came from immunoSEQ multiplex PCR; TCRdb's copy has only in-frame clones and leaves some out. Here the sample spans tens of thousands of clones, more than 75% being singletons. The genes are TRBV29-1 and TRBJ1-1, with D perhaps matching TRBD1 (6 bases). Sequencing was performed on peripheral blood, taken in the third trimester of pregnancy. The TCR was taken from a female donor with multiple sclerosis, enrolled in a pregnancy study. The CDR3 is CSALSRGLNTEAFF. The CDR3, as DNA: TGCAGCGCTCTATCCAGGGGCCTTAACACTGAAGCTTTCTTT.